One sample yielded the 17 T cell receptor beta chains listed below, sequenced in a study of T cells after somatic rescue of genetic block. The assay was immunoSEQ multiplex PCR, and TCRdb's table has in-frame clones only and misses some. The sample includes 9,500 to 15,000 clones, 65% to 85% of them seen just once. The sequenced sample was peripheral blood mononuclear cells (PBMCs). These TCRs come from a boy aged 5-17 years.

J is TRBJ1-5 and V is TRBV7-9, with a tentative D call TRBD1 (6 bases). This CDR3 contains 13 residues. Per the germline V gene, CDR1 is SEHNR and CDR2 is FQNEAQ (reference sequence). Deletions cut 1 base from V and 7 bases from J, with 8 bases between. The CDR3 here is CASSLVGAQPQHF. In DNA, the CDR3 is TGTGCCAGCAGCTTAGTGGGGGCCCAGCCCCAGCATTTT.

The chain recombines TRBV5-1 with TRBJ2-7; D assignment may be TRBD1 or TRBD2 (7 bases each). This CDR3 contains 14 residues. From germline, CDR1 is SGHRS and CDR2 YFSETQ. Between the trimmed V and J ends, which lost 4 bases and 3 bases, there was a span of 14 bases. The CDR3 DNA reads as TGCGCCAGCAGCGTGACAGGGAGGGTCTACGAGCAGTACTTC. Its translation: CASSVTGRVYEQYF. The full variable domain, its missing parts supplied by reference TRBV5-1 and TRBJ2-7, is KAGVTQTPRYLIKTRGQQVTLSCSPISGHRSVSWYQQTPGQGLQFLFEYFSETQRNKGNFPGRFSGRQFSNSRSEMNVSTLELGDSALYLCASSVTGRVYEQYFGPGTRLTVT.

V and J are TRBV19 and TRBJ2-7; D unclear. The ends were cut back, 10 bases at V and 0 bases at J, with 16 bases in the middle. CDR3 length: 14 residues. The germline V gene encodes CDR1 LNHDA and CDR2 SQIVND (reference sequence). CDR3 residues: CATSQQLSSYEQYF. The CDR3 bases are TGTGCCACCTCCCAGCAGCTGAGCTCCTACGAGCAGTACTTC.

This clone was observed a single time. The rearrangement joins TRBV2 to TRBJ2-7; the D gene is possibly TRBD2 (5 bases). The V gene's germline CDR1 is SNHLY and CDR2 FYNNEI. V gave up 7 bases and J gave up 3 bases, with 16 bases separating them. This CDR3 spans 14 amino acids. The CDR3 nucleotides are TGTGCCAGCACCCGGACTGTTTCAGGCTACGAGCAGTACTTC. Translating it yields CASTRTVSGYEQYF.

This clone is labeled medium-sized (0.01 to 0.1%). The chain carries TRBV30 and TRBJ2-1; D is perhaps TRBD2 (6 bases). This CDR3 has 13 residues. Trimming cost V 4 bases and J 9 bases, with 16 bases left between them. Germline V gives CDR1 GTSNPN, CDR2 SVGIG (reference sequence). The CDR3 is CAWNAGTTGEQFF. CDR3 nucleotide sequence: TGTGCCTGGAACGCGGGGACCACCGGTGAGCAGTTCTTC.

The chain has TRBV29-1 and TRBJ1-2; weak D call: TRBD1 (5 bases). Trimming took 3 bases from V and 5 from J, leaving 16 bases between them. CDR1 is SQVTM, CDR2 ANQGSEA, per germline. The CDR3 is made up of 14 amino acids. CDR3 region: CSVEGRGKGYGYTF. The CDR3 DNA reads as TGCAGCGTTGAGGGACGGGGAAAGGGTTATGGCTACACCTTC.

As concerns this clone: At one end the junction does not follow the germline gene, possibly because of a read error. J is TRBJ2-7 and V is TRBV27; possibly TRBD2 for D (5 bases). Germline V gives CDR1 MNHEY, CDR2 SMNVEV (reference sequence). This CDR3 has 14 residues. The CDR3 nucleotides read TGTACCAGCAGTCACAGAGAGGGCGTATACGAGCAGTACTTC. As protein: CTSSHREGVYEQYF.

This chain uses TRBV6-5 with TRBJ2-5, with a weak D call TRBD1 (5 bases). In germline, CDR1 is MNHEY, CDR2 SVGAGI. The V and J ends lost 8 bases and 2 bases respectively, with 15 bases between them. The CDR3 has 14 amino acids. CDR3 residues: CASSKGIVQETQYF. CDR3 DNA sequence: TGTGCCAGCTCAAAGGGGATCGTTCAAGAGACCCAGTACTTC.

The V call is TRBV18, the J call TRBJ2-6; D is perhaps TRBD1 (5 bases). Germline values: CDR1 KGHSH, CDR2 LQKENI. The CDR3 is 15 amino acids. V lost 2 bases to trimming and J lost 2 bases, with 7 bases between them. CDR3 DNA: TGTGCCAGCTCACCATCGGACACTGGGGCCAACGTCCTGACTTTC. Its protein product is CASSPSDTGANVLTF.

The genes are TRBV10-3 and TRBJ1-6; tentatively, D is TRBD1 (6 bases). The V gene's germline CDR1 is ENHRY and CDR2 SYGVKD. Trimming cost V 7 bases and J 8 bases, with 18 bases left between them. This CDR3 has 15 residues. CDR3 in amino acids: CAINDRSPGDSPLHF. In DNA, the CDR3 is TGTGCCATCAACGACAGGTCCCCTGGGGATTCACCCCTCCACTTT.

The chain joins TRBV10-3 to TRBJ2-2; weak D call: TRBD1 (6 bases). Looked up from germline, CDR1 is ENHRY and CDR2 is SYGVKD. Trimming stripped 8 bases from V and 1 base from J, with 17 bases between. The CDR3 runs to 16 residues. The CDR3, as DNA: TGTGCCATCCAGAGGGCGCAGGGGATGAACACCGGGGAGCTGTTTTTT. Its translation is CAIQRAQGMNTGELFF.

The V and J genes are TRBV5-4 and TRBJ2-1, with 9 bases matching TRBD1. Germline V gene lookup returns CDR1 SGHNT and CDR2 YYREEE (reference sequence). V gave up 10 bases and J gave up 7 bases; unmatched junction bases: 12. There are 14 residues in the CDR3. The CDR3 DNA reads TGTGCCTTTGAGGACAGGGGTATCCGGAATGAGCAGTTCTTC. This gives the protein CAFEDRGIRNEQFF.

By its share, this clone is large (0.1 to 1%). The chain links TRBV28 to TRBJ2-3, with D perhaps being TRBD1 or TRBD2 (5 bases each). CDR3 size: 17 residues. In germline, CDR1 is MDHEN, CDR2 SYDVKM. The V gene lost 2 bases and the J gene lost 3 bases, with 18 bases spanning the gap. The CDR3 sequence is CASSLGDLASSTDTQYF. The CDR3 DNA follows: TGTGCCAGCAGTTTAGGGGACCTAGCTTCTAGTACAGATACGCAGTATTTT.

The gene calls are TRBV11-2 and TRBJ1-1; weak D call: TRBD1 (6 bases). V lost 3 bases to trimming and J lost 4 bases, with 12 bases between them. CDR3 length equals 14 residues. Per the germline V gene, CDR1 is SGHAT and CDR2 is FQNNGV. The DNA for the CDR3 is TGTGCCAGCAGCTTCGAGGGGGGGGGCACTGAAGCTTTCTTT. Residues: CASSFEGGGTEAFF.

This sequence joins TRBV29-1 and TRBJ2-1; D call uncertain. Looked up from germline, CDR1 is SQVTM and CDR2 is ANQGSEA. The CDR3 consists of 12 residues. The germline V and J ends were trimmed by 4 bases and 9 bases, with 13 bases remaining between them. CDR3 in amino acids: CSVVLTTVEQFF. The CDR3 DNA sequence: TGCAGCGTTGTTTTAACGACGGTTGAGCAGTTCTTC.

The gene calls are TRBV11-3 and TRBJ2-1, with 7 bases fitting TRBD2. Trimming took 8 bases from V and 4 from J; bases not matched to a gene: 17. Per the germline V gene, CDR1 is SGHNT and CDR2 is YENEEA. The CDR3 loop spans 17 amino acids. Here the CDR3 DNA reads TGTGCCAGCGGAACTAGGGTCCGGGGGGTAAAATACAATGAGCAGTTCTTC. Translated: CASGTRVRGVKYNEQFF.

CDR3 residues: CASSVGDWMGEQFF. The DNA of the CDR3 is TGTGCCAGCAGCGTAGGGGACTGGATGGGTGAGCAGTTCTTC. The chain employs TRBV9 and TRBJ2-1, with D tentatively TRBD2 (6 bases). CDR3 length: 14 amino acids. Germline V gives CDR1 SGDLS, CDR2 YYNGEE. V was pared by 0 bases and J by 9 bases, with 13 bases between.